This is a list of T cell receptor beta chains from one sample in a study of T cell responses to AZD1222 COVID-19 vaccine. This table comes from immunoSEQ multiplex PCR, and its TCRdb copy is limited to in-frame clones, with some not included. The table has 75,000 to 95,000 clones, 85% seen once. Sample: peripheral blood, taken on day 0 of AZD1222 vaccination. These receptors all stem from an adult in good health. The CDR3 runs from the conserved cysteine through the conserved F or W. Fields, in order: V gene, clone size, J gene, D gene, CDR3 DNA, CDR3 protein. A D gene is named only where the DNA matches it firmly. Clone size appears in some rows only: once, few, many, or a class for an expanded clone.

V gene: TRBV9; clone size: .; J gene: TRBJ2-3; D gene: .; CDR3 DNA: TGTGCCAGCAGCGTAGTGAGGGGGGAGGCAGATACGCAGTATTTT; CDR3 protein: CASSVVRGEADTQYF
V gene: TRBV29-1; clone size: .; J gene: TRBJ1-2; D gene: .; CDR3 DNA: TGCAGCGTTCACTCCGGGTCTCTTAGTGGCTACACCTTC; CDR3 protein: CSVHSGSLSGYTF
V gene: TRBV3-1/TRBV3-2; clone size: .; J gene: TRBJ2-7; D gene: TRBD1; CDR3 DNA: TGTGCCAGCAGCCTTGGGACAGGCTATCCCTACGAGCAGTACTTC; CDR3 protein: CASSLGTGYPYEQYF
V gene: TRBV5-1; clone size: .; J gene: TRBJ2-5; D gene: TRBD2; CDR3 DNA: TGCGCCAGCAGCTTGGGGAGCGGGAATCGGGAGACCCAGTACTTC; CDR3 protein: CASSLGSGNRETQYF
V gene: TRBV2; clone size: .; J gene: TRBJ2-3; D gene: .; CDR3 DNA: TGTGCCAGCAGTCTCTCAGTGGGGCAGAGCACAGATACGCAGTATTTT; CDR3 protein: CASSLSVGQSTDTQYF
V gene: TRBV7-9; clone size: .; J gene: TRBJ2-3; D gene: .; CDR3 DNA: TGTGCCAGCAGCTTAGCTGAGCTATACACAGATACGCAGTATTTT; CDR3 protein: CASSLAELYTDTQYF
V gene: TRBV7-2; clone size: .; J gene: TRBJ2-5; D gene: .; CDR3 DNA: TGTGCCAGCAGCTTAGTTGGGACTCCGACCCAGTACTTC; CDR3 protein: CASSLVGTPTQYF
V gene: TRBV21-1; clone size: .; J gene: TRBJ1-2; D gene: .; CDR3 DNA: TGTGCCAGCAGCAAAGTCACCTGGCCAGGGGGCCGCTGTGGCTACACCTTC; CDR3 protein: CASSKVTWPGGRCGYTF
V gene: TRBV2; clone size: once; J gene: TRBJ2-2; D gene: .; CDR3 DNA: TGTGCCAGCAGTCTAGTAGGGATCGGGAACACCGGGGAGCTGTTTTTT; CDR3 protein: CASSLVGIGNTGELFF
V gene: TRBV6-5; clone size: .; J gene: TRBJ1-4; D gene: TRBD1; CDR3 DNA: TGTGCCAGCAGTAGGCAGGGGGGCACTAATGAAAAACTGTTTTTT; CDR3 protein: CASSRQGGTNEKLFF
V gene: TRBV18; clone size: .; J gene: TRBJ2-5; D gene: TRBD2; CDR3 DNA: TGTGCCAGCTCGCCTACTAGCGGGGGATGGGAGGAGACCCAGTACTTC; CDR3 protein: CASSPTSGGWEETQYF
V gene: TRBV6-2/TRBV6-3; clone size: .; J gene: TRBJ1-2; D gene: TRBD1; CDR3 DNA: TGTGCCAGCAGTTACGGGGACAGGAACTATGGCTACACCTTC; CDR3 protein: CASSYGDRNYGYTF
V gene: TRBV7-2; clone size: .; J gene: TRBJ1-3; D gene: .; CDR3 DNA: TGTGCCAGCAGCTTAGTCTACAGCAGCTCTGGAAACACCATATATTTT; CDR3 protein: CASSLVYSSSGNTIYF
V gene: TRBV5-8; clone size: .; J gene: TRBJ2-5; D gene: TRBD2; CDR3 DNA: TGTGCCAGCAGCTCTCCTGGACTAGCGCAAGAGACCCAGTACTTC; CDR3 protein: CASSSPGLAQETQYF
V gene: TRBV28; clone size: .; J gene: TRBJ1-2; D gene: .; CDR3 DNA: TGTGCCAGCAGCTTAGGGCAGGGCCTATTCTTC; CDR3 protein: CASSLGQGLFF
V gene: TRBV25-1; clone size: .; J gene: TRBJ2-5; D gene: TRBD1; CDR3 DNA: TGTGCCAGCAGTGAATTGAGACAGGGTGGTCGAGAGACCCAGTACTTC; CDR3 protein: CASSELRQGGRETQYF
V gene: TRBV5-5; clone size: once; J gene: TRBJ1-4; D gene: .; CDR3 DNA: TGTGCCAGCAGCTTCGGCGCAACTAATGAAAAACTGTTTTTT; CDR3 protein: CASSFGATNEKLFF
V gene: TRBV6-2/TRBV6-3; clone size: .; J gene: TRBJ1-1; D gene: .; CDR3 DNA: TGTGCCAGCAGTTACTTTCCGGGGCGGGACACTGAAGCTTTCTTT; CDR3 protein: CASSYFPGRDTEAFF
V gene: TRBV10-3; clone size: .; J gene: TRBJ1-2; D gene: .; CDR3 DNA: TGTGCCACCTCAGGGGACTATGGCTACACCTTC; CDR3 protein: CATSGDYGYTF
V gene: TRBV11-3; clone size: .; J gene: TRBJ2-7; D gene: .; CDR3 DNA: TGTGCCAGCAGCCCAAGGGATAGATTATACGAGCAGTACTTC; CDR3 protein: CASSPRDRLYEQYF
V gene: TRBV2; clone size: .; J gene: TRBJ1-4; D gene: TRBD1; CDR3 DNA: TGTGCCAGCAGGCTACTACAGGGGGCCGGTGAAAAACTGTTTTTT; CDR3 protein: CASRLLQGAGEKLFF
V gene: TRBV6-5; clone size: .; J gene: TRBJ2-7; D gene: TRBD1; CDR3 DNA: TGTGCCAGCAGGAACAGGGGTTGGGACGAGCAGTACTTC; CDR3 protein: CASRNRGWDEQYF
V gene: TRBV7-2; clone size: .; J gene: TRBJ2-3; D gene: .; CDR3 DNA: TGTGCCAGCAGCTTTGGTGGGGGCACAGATACGCAGTATTTT; CDR3 protein: CASSFGGGTDTQYF
V gene: TRBV6-5; clone size: .; J gene: TRBJ1-2; D gene: TRBD1; CDR3 DNA: TGTGCCAGCAGTTACTCGAAACAGGGGGCTAACGGCTACACCTTC; CDR3 protein: CASSYSKQGANGYTF
V gene: TRBV7-8; clone size: .; J gene: TRBJ2-2; D gene: .; CDR3 DNA: TGTGCCAGCAGCTTAGGCGGGCGGAACACCGGGGAGCTGTTTTTT; CDR3 protein: CASSLGGRNTGELFF
V gene: TRBV15; clone size: .; J gene: TRBJ1-1; D gene: .; CDR3 DNA: TGTGCCACCAGCAGGGGACAAGCAAGAAACACTGAAGCTTTCTTT; CDR3 protein: CATSRGQARNTEAFF
V gene: TRBV7-9; clone size: .; J gene: TRBJ2-2; D gene: .; CDR3 DNA: TGTGCCAGCAGCTTAGAAGCAGCCGGGGAGCTGTTTTTT; CDR3 protein: CASSLEAAGELFF
V gene: TRBV27; clone size: .; J gene: TRBJ2-1; D gene: .; CDR3 DNA: TGTGCCAGCAGTTTGCTCAGGGGTGCCAATGAGCAGTTCTTC; CDR3 protein: CASSLLRGANEQFF
V gene: TRBV6-5; clone size: .; J gene: TRBJ2-4; D gene: .; CDR3 DNA: TGTGCCAGCAGTTATTTGGCAAGCGGGTCCAAAAACATTCAGTACTTC; CDR3 protein: CASSYLASGSKNIQYF
V gene: TRBV11-3; clone size: .; J gene: TRBJ2-5; D gene: .; CDR3 DNA: TGTGCCAGCAGCTTAAATCAACGAGAGACCCAGTACTTC; CDR3 protein: CASSLNQRETQYF
V gene: TRBV6-5; clone size: few; J gene: TRBJ2-7; D gene: .; CDR3 DNA: TGTGCCAGCAGTTATTCAGCCAAGCAGTACTTC; CDR3 protein: CASSYSAKQYF
V gene: TRBV14; clone size: .; J gene: TRBJ1-1; D gene: .; CDR3 DNA: TGTGCCAGCAGCCAGAGACCTATGAACACTGAAGCTTTCTTT; CDR3 protein: CASSQRPMNTEAFF
V gene: TRBV18; clone size: few; J gene: TRBJ1-5; D gene: .; CDR3 DNA: TGTGCCAGCTCACCACCGAGAGGAGATAGCAATCAGCCCCAGCATTTT; CDR3 protein: CASSPPRGDSNQPQHF
V gene: TRBV6-5; clone size: .; J gene: TRBJ1-1; D gene: TRBD1; CDR3 DNA: TGTGCCAGCAGTTGGACAGGGGGAACTGAAGCTTTCTTT; CDR3 protein: CASSWTGGTEAFF